This passage covers 10 T cell receptor beta chains from one sample sequenced in a study of molecular identifiers for immune sequencing clone quantification. One entry per CDR3 protein results from TCRdb running MiXCR on the PCR reads. Of around 70,000 distinct CDR3 sequences in the sample, approximately 17% were seen once. Sequenced sample: naive CD8+ T cells from blood, with Jurkat cell RNA spiked in. Specified subset: FACS-sorted CD8+CD4-CCR7+CD45RA+ naive T cells. The receptors here all came from a human donor in good health. Some libraries in this study had Jurkat cell RNA spiked in.

This clonotype was counted at least ten times. The chain links TRBV20-1 to TRBJ2-7; TRBD2 matches 9 bases. Germline V gene data show CDR1 as DFQATT and CDR2 as SNEGSKA (reference sequence). V gave up 5 bases and J gave up 0 bases; unmatched junction bases: 14. This CDR3 contains 17 residues. CDR3 amino acids: CSAPDTKVAGASYEQYF. CDR3 in DNA: TGCAGTGCTCCGGACACTAAGGTAGCGGGAGCCTCCTACGAGCAGTACTTC.

This clonotype was observed at least ten times. The rearrangement links TRBV28 to TRBJ2-7, with TRBD2 as a possible D gene (5 bases). The CDR3 is made up of 15 amino acids. Germline V gives CDR1 MDHEN, CDR2 SYDVKM. V was cut by 3 bases and J by 5 bases, with 17 bases left in between. The CDR3 sequence is CASSFPPEGPHEQYF. The CDR3 nucleotides read TGTGCCAGCAGTTTCCCACCCGAGGGCCCCCACGAGCAGTACTTC.

This clonotype was counted many times. The rearrangement uses TRBV20-1 and TRBJ1-5; D remains ambiguous. The CDR3 contains 14 residues. The ends were cut back, 3 bases at V and 0 bases at J, with 9 bases in the middle. Germline V gene sequence: CDR1 DFQATT, CDR2 SNEGSKA (reference sequence). The CDR3 protein is CSASPRYSNQPQHF. The CDR3 bases are TGCAGTGCTAGCCCCAGATATAGCAATCAGCCCCAGCATTTT.

This clonotype showed up many times. The genes are TRBV20-1 and TRBJ2-3; 9 nucleotides align to TRBD2. This CDR3 is 15 amino acids long. Unmatched junction bases numbered 8, after V lost 3 bases and J lost 4 bases. The germline V gene has CDR1 DFQATT and CDR2 SNEGSKA (reference sequence). The CDR3, as DNA: TGCAGTGCTAGTTCGATCGGGACTAGCCCAGATACGCAGTATTTT. Translation gives CSASSIGTSPDTQYF.

In this sample, this clonotype turned up many times. The V and J genes are TRBV7-6 and TRBJ2-1, with D possibly TRBD1 on 5 matching bases. CDR1 is SGHVS and CDR2 is FNYEAQ in the germline V gene. The V end was cut by 0 bases, the J end by 5 bases, with 8 bases between. The CDR3 has 14 residues. CDR3 protein: CASSLAARDNEQFF. CDR3 nucleotide sequence: TGTGCCAGCAGCTTAGCAGCCAGGGACAATGAGCAGTTCTTC.

This sequence joins TRBV6-5 and TRBJ1-3, with D hard to call. With 3 bases removed from V and 0 bases from J, the gap between germline ends came to 9 bases. The CDR3 loop spans 15 amino acids. Germline CDR1 and CDR2: MNHEY and SVGAGI. The CDR3 reads CASSYQIASGNTIYF. CDR3 nucleotide sequence: TGTGCCAGCAGTTATCAGATAGCCTCTGGAAACACCATATATTTT.

This clonotype appeared many times. The chain recombines TRBV30 with TRBJ2-5; 7 nucleotides line up with TRBD2. CDR1 and CDR2 (germline): GTSNPN, SVGIG (reference sequence). This CDR3 has 14 amino acids. J was trimmed by 5 bases and V by 2 bases; bases with no gene match: 8. In nucleotides, the CDR3 is TGTGCCTGGAGTAACGGGTTCGGGGGGGAGACCCAGTACTTC. This sequence encodes CAWSNGFGGETQYF.

This clonotype showed up many times. The rearrangement joins TRBV25-1 to TRBJ1-4; D remains ambiguous. Trimming took 4 bases from V and 8 from J, leaving 17 bases between them. The germline CDR1 and CDR2 sequences are MGHDK and SYGVNS. The CDR3 length is 15 residues. CDR3 protein: CASSAKPSIGEKLFF. The CDR3 nucleotides read TGTGCCAGCAGTGCGAAACCATCAATCGGGGAAAAACTGTTTTTT.

This clonotype was seen a few times. This rearrangement joins TRBV30 to TRBJ2-3; no clear D. Germline V gene lookup returns CDR1 GTSNPN and CDR2 SVGIG (reference sequence). Trimming pared 2 bases from V and 5 bases from J, leaving 23 bases between. The CDR3 is made up of 17 amino acids. In nucleotides, the CDR3 is TGTGCCTGGAGTCTAACGGTGTGGCGAAGCAACATAGATACGCAGTATTTT. Amino acids: CAWSLTVWRSNIDTQYF. Full variable domain (outside the CDR3, taken from reference TRBV30 and TRBJ2-3): SQTIHQWPATLVQPVGSPLSLECTVEGTSNPNLYWYRQAAGRGLQLLFYSVGIGQISSEVPQNLSASRPQDRQFILSSKKLLLSDSGFYLCAWSLTVWRSNIDTQYFGPGTRLTVL.

The table lists this clonotype with many counts. V and J are TRBV5-1 and TRBJ2-6; 7 bases align to TRBD1. Germline lookup yields CDR1 SGHRS and CDR2 YFSETQ. The CDR3 sequence is 16 residues long. J gave up 1 base and V 4 bases, and 5 bases lay outside the gene matches. CDR3: CASSLGTASGANVLTF. The CDR3 DNA is TGCGCCAGCAGCCTGGGGACAGCTTCTGGGGCCAACGTCCTGACTTTC.